The present entry profiles one T cell receptor beta chain with its context. The sample comes from a study of blood T cell repertoires in COVID-19. The protocol was immunoSEQ multiplex PCR, while the TCRdb copy is restricted to in-frame clones and leaves out a portion. The sample consists of fewer than 450,000 clones, more than 70% of them appearing once. Trimming at V came to 5 bases and at J to 0 bases, leaving 8 bases not matched to a gene. The CDR3 contains 16 residues. Germline values: CDR1 PRHDT, CDR2 FYEKMQ (reference sequence). The sequencing sample was made of peripheral blood. The source of this sequence is a woman aged 50 to 60 with COVID-19, enrolled during active disease. The V gene is TRBV13, the J gene TRBJ1-1; TRBD1 agrees at 8 bases. CDR3 DNA sequence: TGTGCCAGCAGCCCCGGACAGGGACGGATGAACACTGAAGCTTTCTTT. Its protein product is CASSPGQGRMNTEAFF.